The 32 T cell receptor beta chains presented below share a single source sample, sequenced in a study of tumor-infiltrating lymphocytes in localized non-small cell lung cancer (TCRdb year 2021). Library preparation employed the immunoSEQ multiplex PCR assay. TCRdb took this table from immuneACCESS and kept in-frame rearrangements with V and J called. Such tables lack part of the clones; where checked against another copy, unresolved V genes explain under half of the gap, and the rest is unexplained. Recorded for this sample are roughly 24,000 clones; roughly three fifths of them occurred a single time. The ten largest account for around 5.4% of the sample. Sample: lung tumor tissue. The receptors here all came from a human donor with non-small cell lung cancer.

This clone occurred once. The chain's CDR3 is CASSFIRNTEAFF. The CDR3 DNA follows: TGTGCCAGCAGCTTCATTAGGAACACTGAAGCTTTCTTT. The V call is TRBV7-2, the J call TRBJ1-1; D remains ambiguous. The ends were cut back, 3 bases at V and 1 base at J, with 6 bases in the middle. From germline, CDR1 is SGHTA and CDR2 FQGNSA. There are 13 residues in the CDR3.

The chain employs TRBV11-2 and TRBJ1-2; D is possibly TRBD1 (6 bases). This CDR3 region has 13 residues. V lost 7 bases, J lost 4 bases, and 13 bases lay in between. CDR1 and CDR2 from the germline V gene are SGHAT and FQNNGV. For the CDR3, the DNA is TGTGCCAGCACCCAGGGGAAGGGCTATGGCTACACCTTC. Protein sequence: CASTQGKGYGYTF. The whole variable domain, remainder taken from reference TRBV11-2 and TRBJ1-2, is EAGVAQSPRYKIIEKRQSVAFWCNPISGHATLYWYQQILGQGPKLLIQFQNNGVVDDSQLPKDRFSAERLKGVDSTLKIQPAKLEDSAVYLCASTQGKGYGYTFGSGTRLTVV.

There are a few counts of this clone. The chain joins TRBV9 to TRBJ2-2; the match to TRBD2 covers 9 bases. V was pared by 0 bases and J by 5 bases, with 2 bases of the junction left unmatched. This CDR3 comprises 15 residues. Looked up from germline, CDR1 is SGDLS and CDR2 is YYNGEE. The CDR3 region has the DNA TGTGCCAGCAGCGTAGAGGCGGGAGGGACCGGGGAGCTGTTTTTT. It yields the protein CASSVEAGGTGELFF.

This chain uses TRBV19 with TRBJ2-2; 10 bases match TRBD2. V was pared by 6 bases and J by 3 bases, with 4 bases of the junction left unmatched. This CDR3 spans 15 amino acids. Germline loops: CDR1 LNHDA, CDR2 SQIVND (reference sequence). CDR3 DNA: TGTGCCAGTAGGCGGACTAGCGGTTACACCGGGGAGCTGTTTTTT. Its translation: CASRRTSGYTGELFF. Full variable domain (missing parts from reference TRBV19 and TRBJ2-2): DGGITQSPKYLFRKEGQNVTLSCEQNLNHDAMYWYRQDPGQGLRLIYYSQIVNDFQKGDIAEGYSVSREKKESFPLTVTSAQKNPTAFYLCASRRTSGYTGELFFGEGSRLTVL.

The chain employs TRBV28 and TRBJ1-2, with D unresolved. V was trimmed by 3 bases and J by 2 bases, leaving 19 bases between them. This CDR3 has 17 amino acids. Per the germline V gene, CDR1 is MDHEN and CDR2 is SYDVKM. CDR3: CASSFLPQTSLNYGYTF. The CDR3 nucleotides read TGTGCCAGCAGTTTTCTTCCGCAGACGTCATTAAACTATGGCTACACCTTC.

The chain recombines TRBV7-9 with TRBJ2-7; possibly TRBD1 for D (5 bases). This CDR3 has 15 residues. Germline V gene data show CDR1 as SEHNR and CDR2 as FQNEAQ (reference sequence). V lost 5 bases and J lost 3, with 17 bases in between. In nucleotides, the CDR3 is TGTGCCAGCAGCCTACAGGATCAGGGTCTCTACGAGCAGTACTTC. As protein: CASSLQDQGLYEQYF.

The chain combines TRBV6-6 with TRBJ2-3; D uncertain. Germline CDR1 and CDR2: MNHNY and SVGAGI (reference sequence). The V and J ends lost 7 bases and 0 bases respectively, with 8 bases between them. The CDR3 sequence is 13 residues long. CDR3 residues: CASKKDSTDTQYF. DNA of the CDR3: TGTGCCAGCAAGAAAGATAGCACAGATACGCAGTATTTT.

V and J are TRBV5-1 and TRBJ2-2; possibly TRBD1 or TRBD2 for D (5 bases each). CDR1 and CDR2 (germline): SGHRS, YFSETQ. Trimming cost V 5 bases and J 6 bases, with 11 bases left between them. The CDR3 totals 13 residues. CDR3 sequence: CASRTGPSGELFF. As DNA, the CDR3 is TGCGCCAGCAGGACGGGGCCGTCCGGGGAGCTGTTTTTT.

The CDR3 coding sequence is TGCGCCAGCAGCTTGGTACAGAACACCGGGGAGCTGTTTTTT. It codes for CASSLVQNTGELFF. The chain employs TRBV5-1 and TRBJ2-2; D remains unclear. The V and J ends lost 0 bases and 1 base respectively, with 4 bases between them. Germline V gene sequence: CDR1 SGHRS, CDR2 YFSETQ. The CDR3 spans 14 residues.

The rearrangement uses TRBV19 and TRBJ1-1; no firm D call. Germline loops: CDR1 LNHDA, CDR2 SQIVND (reference sequence). The germline V and J ends were trimmed by 3 bases and 1 base, with 6 bases remaining between them. This CDR3 region has 13 residues. CDR3 protein: CASSITRNTEAFF. The CDR3 DNA reads as TGTGCCAGTAGTATTACGCGGAACACTGAAGCTTTCTTT.

This sequence joins TRBV20-1 and TRBJ1-1, with D possibly TRBD1 on 5 matching bases. The CDR3 contains 11 residues. Trimming removed 7 bases at V and 5 bases at J, with 11 bases between. CDR1 is DFQATT and CDR2 is SNEGSKA in the germline V gene (reference sequence). The CDR3 DNA reads as TGCAGTGGCTGGAGGGGTACTGAAGCTTTCTTT. This translates into CSGWRGTEAFF.

V and J are TRBV7-9 and TRBJ1-1, with TRBD1 identical over 8 bases. In germline, CDR1 is SEHNR, CDR2 FQNEAQ (reference sequence). CDR3 length equals 14 residues. With 2 bases clipped from V and 6 bases from J, the junction kept 5 bases outside the gene matches. The CDR3 nucleotides are TGTGCCAGCAGCTTAATGCAGGGGGCGCCTGAAGCTTTCTTT. Its translation: CASSLMQGAPEAFF.

In regard to this clone: The sample contains more than one DNA sequence encoding this CDR3. The chain joins TRBV7-3 to TRBJ2-5; 8 bases are a match to TRBD1. This CDR3 is 13 amino acids long. Trimming at V came to 5 bases and at J to 4 bases, leaving 3 bases not matched to a gene. CDR1 is SGHTA and CDR2 is FQGTGA in the germline V gene. CDR3 DNA: TGTGCCAGCAGCCGTGGACAGGGAGAGACCCAGTACTTC. It yields the protein CASSRGQGETQYF.

V gene TRBV6-1 combines with J gene TRBJ1-1; no firm D call. Trimming took off 7 bases at V and 1 base at J, with 10 bases between the two ends. Germline V CDR1 and CDR2: MNHNS, SASEGT. This CDR3 contains 13 residues. The DNA of the CDR3 is TGTGCCAGCAAGACCGGAAGGAACACTGAAGCTTTCTTT. Translation: CASKTGRNTEAFF.

The chain has TRBV5-4 and TRBJ2-2, with 7 bases matching TRBD2. Losses at the gene ends were 6 bases for V and 7 bases for J; bases not matched to a gene: 12. This CDR3 is built from 15 residues. Germline V CDR1 and CDR2: SGHNT, YYREEE (reference sequence). The CDR3 DNA is TGTGCCAGCACCCCTGGCGGGAGAGGGGACGGGGAGCTGTTTTTT. Residues: CASTPGGRGDGELFF.

This chain links TRBV5-6 with TRBJ2-1; D perhaps matches TRBD1 (6 bases). The CDR3 has 13 residues. CDR1 and CDR2 (germline): SGHDT, YYEEEE. Trimming removed 4 bases at V and 6 bases at J, with 11 bases between. CDR3 in amino acids: CASSPNRANEQFF. The CDR3 DNA sequence: TGTGCCAGCAGCCCCAACAGGGCCAATGAGCAGTTCTTC.

This chain links TRBV2 with TRBJ2-7, with 7 bases lining up with TRBD1. V lost 4 bases to trimming and J lost 5 bases; unmatched junction nucleotides: 8. CDR1 is SNHLY, CDR2 FYNNEI, per germline. This CDR3 comprises 14 residues. CDR3 amino acids: CASSVGQAGHEQYF. The CDR3 coding sequence is TGTGCCAGCAGTGTTGGACAGGCAGGCCACGAGCAGTACTTC.

Relative to its sample, this clone is medium-sized (0.01 to 0.1%). The genes are TRBV9 and TRBJ1-5, with TRBD1 matching over 7 bases. The CDR3 totals 14 residues. Germline V gene sequence: CDR1 SGDLS, CDR2 YYNGEE. J gave up 6 bases and V 4 bases, and 7 bases lay outside the gene matches. CDR3 sequence: CASSPHRGGQPQHF. CDR3 bases: TGTGCCAGCAGCCCCCACAGGGGTGGTCAGCCCCAGCATTTT.

V usage is TRBV28 and J usage is TRBJ2-1; D might be TRBD2 (5 bases). The ends were cut back, 3 bases at V and 10 bases at J, with 10 bases in the middle. Per the germline V gene, CDR1 is MDHEN and CDR2 is SYDVKM. This CDR3 comprises 12 residues. The CDR3, as DNA: TGTGCCAGCAGTTTCGCCGGAGGCGAGCAGTTCTTC. This encodes CASSFAGGEQFF.

This clone was counted between two and nine times. This sequence joins TRBV7-3 and TRBJ1-2; D possibly corresponds to TRBD1 (5 bases). Germline assignment: CDR1 SGHTA and CDR2 FQGTGA. Trimming took 7 bases from V and 2 from J, leaving 17 bases between them. The CDR3 is 15 residues long. In nucleotides, the CDR3 is TGTGCCAGCACCCGCACTACAGGTTACAACTATGGCTACACCTTC. Residues: CASTRTTGYNYGYTF. Drawing the rest from reference TRBV7-3 and TRBJ1-2, the complete variable domain is GAGVSQTPSNKVTEKGKYVELRCDPISGHTALYWYRQSLGQGPEFLIYFQGTGAADDSGLPNDRFFAVRPEGSVSTLKIQRTERGDSAVYLCASTRTTGYNYGYTFGSGTRLTVV.

This chain uses TRBV9 with TRBJ2-5, with D perhaps being TRBD1 or TRBD2 (5 bases each). The CDR3 sequence is 15 residues long. Trimming shortened V by 3 bases and J by 5 bases, and 17 bases separated the two germline ends. CDR1 is SGDLS and CDR2 is YYNGEE in the germline V gene. The chain's CDR3 is CASSAGDRQRETQYF. The CDR3 nucleotides are TGTGCCAGCAGCGCCGGGGACCGTCAAAGGGAGACCCAGTACTTC.

The genes are TRBV5-6 and TRBJ2-5, with TRBD2 matching 9 bases. The trim removed 4 bases at V and 1 base at J, leaving 14 bases unmatched. The CDR3 is 18 amino acids. Per the germline V gene, CDR1 is SGHDT and CDR2 is YYEEEE. CDR3 in DNA: TGTGCCAGCAGCGCCCCTCTCCGGGCTAGCGGGATCCAAGAGACCCAGTACTTC. This encodes CASSAPLRASGIQETQYF.

There are a few counts of this clone. V and J are TRBV5-1 and TRBJ2-7; 9 positions match TRBD1. The germline CDR1 and CDR2 sequences are SGHRS and YFSETQ. CDR3 length: 15 amino acids. Trimming took 4 bases from V and 1 from J; bases not matched to a gene: 6. Here the CDR3 reads CASSGTGLRSYEQYF. CDR3 nucleotides: TGCGCCAGCAGCGGGACAGGGTTAAGGTCCTACGAGCAGTACTTC.

The chain combines TRBV11-2 with TRBJ2-1; TRBD2 aligns across 12 bases. The CDR3 has 15 residues. V was clipped by 3 bases and J by 6 bases; unmatched bases: 3. In germline, CDR1 is SGHAT, CDR2 FQNNGV. The DNA for the CDR3 is TGTGCCAGCAGCTTCCAGACTAGCGGGAGCAATGAGCAGTTCTTC. Translation: CASSFQTSGSNEQFF.

The rearrangement links TRBV5-8 to TRBJ1-5; D not resolved. V gave up 2 bases and J gave up 7 bases, with 7 bases separating them. The CDR3 contains 12 residues. Germline loops: CDR1 SGHTS, CDR2 YDEGEE. CDR3 in DNA: TGTGCCAGCAGCTTTTCGGCCCAGCCCCAGCATTTT. Its protein is CASSFSAQPQHF.

The chain employs TRBV11-3 and TRBJ2-2, with D perhaps matching TRBD2 (5 bases). Germline V gene lookup returns CDR1 SGHNT and CDR2 YENEEA. The V end lost 2 bases, the J end lost 7 bases, and 8 bases lay between the germline ends. The CDR3 is 13 amino acids. The chain's CDR3 is CASSLWAGGELFF. The DNA of the CDR3 is TGTGCCAGCAGCTTATGGGCGGGCGGGGAGCTGTTTTTT.

The J gene is TRBJ2-7, the V gene TRBV10-1, with 7 bases that match TRBD1. Trimming at V came to 5 bases and at J to 3 bases, leaving 10 bases not matched to a gene. CDR1 and CDR2 from the germline V gene are WNHNN and SYGVQD (reference sequence). The CDR3 has 15 residues. CDR3 in amino acids: CASSPDREGSYEQYF. The CDR3 DNA follows: TGCGCCAGCAGTCCTGACAGGGAAGGGAGCTACGAGCAGTACTTC.

This rearrangement joins TRBV27 to TRBJ1-3; perhaps TRBD1 as D (6 bases). CDR3 length: 15 amino acids. Trimming took off 5 bases at V and 2 bases at J, with 13 bases between the two ends. Germline CDR1 MNHEY, CDR2 SMNVEV (reference sequence). The CDR3 reads CASSQQGLAGNTIYF. The CDR3, as DNA: TGTGCCAGCAGTCAACAGGGATTAGCTGGAAACACCATATATTTT.

There are a few counts of this clone. The rearrangement uses TRBV7-3 and TRBJ2-2; 7 nucleotides match TRBD1. The CDR3 contains 16 residues. Germline V CDR1 and CDR2: SGHTA, FQGTGA. The J segment lost 8 bases and the V segment lost 4 bases, leaving 13 bases of the junction unmatched. This chain's CDR3 is CASSSLLGQSSGELFF. The CDR3 bases are TGTGCCAGCAGCTCCCTCCTGGGACAGTCCAGTGGGGAGCTGTTTTTT. Looking up the rest from reference TRBV7-3 and TRBJ2-2 gives the full variable domain: GAGVSQTPSNKVTEKGKYVELRCDPISGHTALYWYRQSLGQGPEFLIYFQGTGAADDSGLPNDRFFAVRPEGSVSTLKIQRTERGDSAVYLCASSSLLGQSSGELFFGEGSRLTVL.

The rearrangement uses TRBV27 and TRBJ2-2; tentatively, D is TRBD2 (5 bases). The germline CDR1 and CDR2 sequences are MNHEY and SMNVEV (reference sequence). This CDR3 spans 13 amino acids. Trimming stripped 3 bases from V and 7 bases from J, with 9 bases between. CDR3 loop: CASSFARGGELFF. In DNA form, the CDR3 reads TGTGCCAGCAGTTTTGCTCGGGGCGGGGAGCTGTTTTTT.

The V gene is TRBV27, the J gene TRBJ1-2; D may be TRBD1 (6 bases). CDR3 size: 14 residues. Germline V gene sequence: CDR1 MNHEY, CDR2 SMNVEV (reference sequence). Trimming stripped 4 bases from V and 4 bases from J, with 13 bases between. For the CDR3, the DNA is TGTGCCAGCAGTTCGGACAGCCTAACCTATGGCTACACCTTC. Translating it yields CASSSDSLTYGYTF.

The genes are TRBV2 and TRBJ1-1, with D perhaps matching TRBD1 (6 bases). V was pared by 7 bases and J by 2 bases, with 11 bases between. From germline, CDR1 is SNHLY and CDR2 FYNNEI. The CDR3 has 13 residues. CDR3 amino acids: CASMSDRNTEAFF. The CDR3 nucleotides read TGTGCCAGCATGTCGGACAGAAACACTGAAGCTTTCTTT.